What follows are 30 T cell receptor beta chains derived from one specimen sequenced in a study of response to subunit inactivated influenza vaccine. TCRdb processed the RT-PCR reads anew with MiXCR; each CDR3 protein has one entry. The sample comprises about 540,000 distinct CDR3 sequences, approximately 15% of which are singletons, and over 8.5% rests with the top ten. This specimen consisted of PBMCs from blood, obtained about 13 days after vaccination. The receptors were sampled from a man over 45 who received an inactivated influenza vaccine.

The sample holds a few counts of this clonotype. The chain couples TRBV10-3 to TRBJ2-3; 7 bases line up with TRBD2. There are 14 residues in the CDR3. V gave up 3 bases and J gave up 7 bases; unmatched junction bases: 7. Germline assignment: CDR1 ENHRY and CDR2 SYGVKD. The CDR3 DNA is TGTGCCATCAGTGACTCGCGGGAGCCATATACGCAGTATTTT. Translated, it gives CAISDSREPYTQYF.

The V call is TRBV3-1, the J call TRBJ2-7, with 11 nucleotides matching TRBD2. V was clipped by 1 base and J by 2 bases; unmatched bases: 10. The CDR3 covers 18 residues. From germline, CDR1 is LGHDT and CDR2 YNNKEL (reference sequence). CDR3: CASSQGGPGTSGTYEQYF. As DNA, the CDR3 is TGTGCCAGCAGCCAAGGGGGTCCAGGGACTAGCGGAACCTACGAGCAGTACTTC.

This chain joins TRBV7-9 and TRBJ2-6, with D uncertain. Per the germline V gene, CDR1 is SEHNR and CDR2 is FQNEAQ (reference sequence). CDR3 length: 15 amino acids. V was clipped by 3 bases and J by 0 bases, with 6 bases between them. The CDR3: CASSFFSSGANVLTF. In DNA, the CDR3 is TGTGCCAGCAGCTTTTTTTCCTCTGGGGCCAACGTCCTGACTTTC. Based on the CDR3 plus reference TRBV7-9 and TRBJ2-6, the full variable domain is DTGVSQNPRHKITKRGQNVTFRCDPISEHNRLYWYRQTLGQGPEFLTYFQNEAQLEKSRLLSDRFSAERPKGSFSTLEIQRTEQGDSAMYLCASSFFSSGANVLTFGAGSRLTVL.

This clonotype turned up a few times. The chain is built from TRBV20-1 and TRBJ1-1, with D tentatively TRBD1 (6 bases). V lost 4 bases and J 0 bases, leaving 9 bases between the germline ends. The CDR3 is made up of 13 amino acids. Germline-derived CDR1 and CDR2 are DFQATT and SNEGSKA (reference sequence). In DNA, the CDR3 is TGCAGTGCTACAGGGACATTGAACACTGAAGCTTTCTTT. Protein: CSATGTLNTEAFF.

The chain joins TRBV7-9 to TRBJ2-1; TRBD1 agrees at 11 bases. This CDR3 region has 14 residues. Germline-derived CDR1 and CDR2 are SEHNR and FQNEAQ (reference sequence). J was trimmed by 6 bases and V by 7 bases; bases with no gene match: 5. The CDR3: CASIGQGAFNEQFF. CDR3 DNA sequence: TGTGCCAGCATTGGACAGGGGGCTTTCAATGAGCAGTTCTTC. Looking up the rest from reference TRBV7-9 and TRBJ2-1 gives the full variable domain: DTGVSQNPRHKITKRGQNVTFRCDPISEHNRLYWYRQTLGQGPEFLTYFQNEAQLEKSRLLSDRFSAERPKGSFSTLEIQRTEQGDSAMYLCASIGQGAFNEQFFGPGTRLTVL.

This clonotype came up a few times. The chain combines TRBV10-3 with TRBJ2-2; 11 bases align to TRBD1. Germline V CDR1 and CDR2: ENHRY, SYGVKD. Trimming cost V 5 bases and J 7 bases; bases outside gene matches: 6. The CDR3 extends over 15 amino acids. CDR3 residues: CAISPRTGGGGELFF. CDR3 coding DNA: TGTGCCATCAGTCCCCGGACAGGGGGCGGCGGGGAGCTGTTTTTT.

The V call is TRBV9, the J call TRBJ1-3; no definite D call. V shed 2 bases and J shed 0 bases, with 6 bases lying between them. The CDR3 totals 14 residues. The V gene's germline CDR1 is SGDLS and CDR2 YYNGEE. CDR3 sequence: CASSVRSSGNTIYF. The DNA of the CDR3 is TGTGCCAGCAGCGTGCGCAGCTCTGGAAACACCATATATTTT.

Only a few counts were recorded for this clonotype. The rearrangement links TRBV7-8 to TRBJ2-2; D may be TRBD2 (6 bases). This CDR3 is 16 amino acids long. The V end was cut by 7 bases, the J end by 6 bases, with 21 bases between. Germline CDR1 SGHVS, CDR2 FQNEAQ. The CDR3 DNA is TGTGCCAGCACCCTTGATCGGGGGATAAAGGCCGGGGAGCTGTTTTTT. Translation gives CASTLDRGIKAGELFF.

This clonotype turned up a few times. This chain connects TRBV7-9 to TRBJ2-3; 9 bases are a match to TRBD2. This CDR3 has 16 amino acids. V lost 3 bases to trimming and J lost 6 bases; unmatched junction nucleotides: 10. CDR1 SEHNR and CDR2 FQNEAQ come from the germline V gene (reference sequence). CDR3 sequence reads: CASSFKAGGRRDTQYF. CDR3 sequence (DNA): TGTGCCAGCAGCTTCAAGGCGGGGGGGCGGCGGGATACGCAGTATTTT.

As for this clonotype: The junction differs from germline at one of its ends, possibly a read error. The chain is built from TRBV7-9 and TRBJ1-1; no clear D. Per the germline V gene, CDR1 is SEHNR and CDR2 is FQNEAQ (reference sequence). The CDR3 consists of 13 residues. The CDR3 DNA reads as TGTGCCAGCAGCTTAGCTTTCGACACTGAAGCTCTCTTT. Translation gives CASSLAFDTEALF.

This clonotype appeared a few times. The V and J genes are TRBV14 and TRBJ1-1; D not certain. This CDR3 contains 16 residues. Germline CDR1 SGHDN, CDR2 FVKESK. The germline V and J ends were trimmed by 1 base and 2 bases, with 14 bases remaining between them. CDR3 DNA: TGTGCCAGCAGCCAAGGCCCAGGACGGCCCAACACTGAAGCTTTCTTT. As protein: CASSQGPGRPNTEAFF.

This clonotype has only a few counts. CDR3 sequence (DNA): TGCGCCAGCAGCCAAAATCTACGGACGGATTCTAACTATGGCTACACCTTC. This gives the protein CASSQNLRTDSNYGYTF. V is TRBV4-3 and J is TRBJ1-2; D remains unclear. The CDR3 length is 17 residues. Trimming removed 2 bases from V and 0 bases from J, with 16 bases in between. The germline V gene has CDR1 LGHNA and CDR2 YSLEER.

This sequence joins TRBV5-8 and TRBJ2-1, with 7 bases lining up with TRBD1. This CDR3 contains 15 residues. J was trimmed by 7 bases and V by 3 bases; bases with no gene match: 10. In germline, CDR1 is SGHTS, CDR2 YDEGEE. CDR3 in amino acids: CASSWRRDSQNEQFF. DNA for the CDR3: TGTGCCAGCAGCTGGAGAAGGGACAGCCAGAATGAGCAGTTCTTC.

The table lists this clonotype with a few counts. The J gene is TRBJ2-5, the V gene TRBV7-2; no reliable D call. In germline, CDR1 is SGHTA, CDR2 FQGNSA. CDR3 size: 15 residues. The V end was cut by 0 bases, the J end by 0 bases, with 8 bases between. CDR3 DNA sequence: TGTGCCAGCAGCTTAGCCAACCTCAACCAAGAGACCCAGTACTTC. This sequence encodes CASSLANLNQETQYF. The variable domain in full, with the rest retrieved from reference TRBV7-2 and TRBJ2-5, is GAGVSQSPSNKVTEKGKDVELRCDPISGHTALYWYRQSLGQGLEFLIYFQGNSAPDKSGLPSDRFSAERTGGSVSTLTIQRTQQEDSAVYLCASSLANLNQETQYFGPGTRLLVL.

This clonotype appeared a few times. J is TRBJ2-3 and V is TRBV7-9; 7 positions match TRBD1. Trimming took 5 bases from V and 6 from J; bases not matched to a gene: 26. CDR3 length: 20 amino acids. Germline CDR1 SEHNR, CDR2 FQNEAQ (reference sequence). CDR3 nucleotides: TGTGCCAGCAGCCCCGCCGGGACAGACAAAATACCCAAACGTTTGGATACGCAGTATTTT. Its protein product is CASSPAGTDKIPKRLDTQYF.

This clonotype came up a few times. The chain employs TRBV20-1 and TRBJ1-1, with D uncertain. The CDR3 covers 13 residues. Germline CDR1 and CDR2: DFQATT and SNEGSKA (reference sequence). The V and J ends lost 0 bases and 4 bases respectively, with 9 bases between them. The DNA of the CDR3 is TGCAGTGCTAGAGACCCGGGTTTCACTGAAGCTTTCTTT. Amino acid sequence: CSARDPGFTEAFF.

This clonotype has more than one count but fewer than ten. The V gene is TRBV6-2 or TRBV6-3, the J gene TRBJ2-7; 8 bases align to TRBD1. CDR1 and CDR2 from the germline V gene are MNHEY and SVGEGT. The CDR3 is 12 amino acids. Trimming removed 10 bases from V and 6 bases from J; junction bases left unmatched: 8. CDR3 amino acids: CATTQGAGEQYF. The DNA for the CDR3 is TGTGCCACAACTCAGGGGGCTGGCGAGCAGTACTTC.

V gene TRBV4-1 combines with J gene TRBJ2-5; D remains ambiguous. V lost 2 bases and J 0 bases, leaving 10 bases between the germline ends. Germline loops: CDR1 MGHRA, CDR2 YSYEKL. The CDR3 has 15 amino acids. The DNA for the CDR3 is TGCGCCAGCAGCCAAAGTTACACGTACCAAGAGACCCAGTACTTC. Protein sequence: CASSQSYTYQETQYF.

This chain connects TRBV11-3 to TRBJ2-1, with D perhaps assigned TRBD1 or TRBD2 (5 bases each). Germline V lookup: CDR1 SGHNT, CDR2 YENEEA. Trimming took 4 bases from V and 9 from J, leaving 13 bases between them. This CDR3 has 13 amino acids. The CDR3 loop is CASSSFGGTEQFF. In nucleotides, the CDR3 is TGTGCCAGCAGCTCCTTTGGGGGAACTGAGCAGTTCTTC.

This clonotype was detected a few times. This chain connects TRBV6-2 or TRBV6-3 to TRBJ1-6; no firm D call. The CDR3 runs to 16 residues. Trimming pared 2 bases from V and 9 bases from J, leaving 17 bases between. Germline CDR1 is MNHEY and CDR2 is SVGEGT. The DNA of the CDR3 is TGTGCCAGCAGTTACAGAGGCCCCGAATATGGTTCACCCCTCCACTTT. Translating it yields CASSYRGPEYGSPLHF.

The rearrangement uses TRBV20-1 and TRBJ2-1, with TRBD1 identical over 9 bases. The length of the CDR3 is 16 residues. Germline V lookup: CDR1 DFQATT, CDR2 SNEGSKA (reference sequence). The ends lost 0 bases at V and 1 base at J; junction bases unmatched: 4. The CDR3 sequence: CSARDNGQGSYNEQFF. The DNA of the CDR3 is TGCAGTGCTAGAGATAACGGACAGGGGTCCTACAATGAGCAGTTCTTC.

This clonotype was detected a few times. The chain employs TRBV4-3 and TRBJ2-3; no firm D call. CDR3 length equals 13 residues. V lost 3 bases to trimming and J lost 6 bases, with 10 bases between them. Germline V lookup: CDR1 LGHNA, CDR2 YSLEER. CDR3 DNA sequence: TGCGCCAGCAGCCAGGCGCTGGCTGATACGCAGTATTTT. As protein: CASSQALADTQYF.

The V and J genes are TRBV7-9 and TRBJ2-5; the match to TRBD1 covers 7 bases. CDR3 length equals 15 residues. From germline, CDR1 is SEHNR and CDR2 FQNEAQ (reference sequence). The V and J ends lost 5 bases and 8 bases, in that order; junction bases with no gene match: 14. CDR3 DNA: TGTGCCAGCAGCACATCCGACAGGGTAGGGGATACCCAGTACTTC. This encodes CASSTSDRVGDTQYF.

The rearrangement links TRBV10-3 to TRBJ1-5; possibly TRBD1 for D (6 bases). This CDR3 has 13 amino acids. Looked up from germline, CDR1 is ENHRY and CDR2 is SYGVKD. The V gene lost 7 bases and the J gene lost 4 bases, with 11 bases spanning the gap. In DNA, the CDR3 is TGTGCCATCATGGACAGCTTGAATCAGCCCCAGCATTTT. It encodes CAIMDSLNQPQHF.

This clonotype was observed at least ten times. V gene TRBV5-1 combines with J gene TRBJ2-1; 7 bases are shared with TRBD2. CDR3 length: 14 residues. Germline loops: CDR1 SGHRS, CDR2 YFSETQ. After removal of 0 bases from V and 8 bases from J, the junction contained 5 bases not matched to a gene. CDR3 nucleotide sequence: TGCGCCAGCAGCTTGGCCTTAGGGAGGGATGAGCAGTTCTTC. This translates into CASSLALGRDEQFF. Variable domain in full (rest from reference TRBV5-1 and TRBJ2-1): KAGVTQTPRYLIKTRGQQVTLSCSPISGHRSVSWYQQTPGQGLQFLFEYFSETQRNKGNFPGRFSGRQFSNSRSEMNVSTLELGDSALYLCASSLALGRDEQFFGPGTRLTVL.

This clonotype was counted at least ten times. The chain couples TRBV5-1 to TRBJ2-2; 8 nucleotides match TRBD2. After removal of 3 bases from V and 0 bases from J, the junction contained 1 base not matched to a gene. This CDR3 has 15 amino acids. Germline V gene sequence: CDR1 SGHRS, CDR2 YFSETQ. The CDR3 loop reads CASSSAGANTGELFF. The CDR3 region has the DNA TGCGCCAGCAGCTCAGCGGGGGCGAACACCGGGGAGCTGTTTTTT.

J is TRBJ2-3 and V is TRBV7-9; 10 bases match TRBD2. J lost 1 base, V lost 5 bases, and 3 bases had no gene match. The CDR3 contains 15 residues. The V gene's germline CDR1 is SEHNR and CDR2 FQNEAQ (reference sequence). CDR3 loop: CASSETSGGTDTQYF. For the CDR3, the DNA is TGTGCCAGCAGCGAAACTAGCGGGGGCACAGATACGCAGTATTTT.

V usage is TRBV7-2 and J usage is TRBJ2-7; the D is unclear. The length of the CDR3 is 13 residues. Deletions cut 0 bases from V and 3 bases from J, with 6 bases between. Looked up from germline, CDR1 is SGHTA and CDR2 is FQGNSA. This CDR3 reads CASSLAELYEQYF. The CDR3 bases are TGTGCCAGCAGCTTAGCGGAACTCTACGAGCAGTACTTC.

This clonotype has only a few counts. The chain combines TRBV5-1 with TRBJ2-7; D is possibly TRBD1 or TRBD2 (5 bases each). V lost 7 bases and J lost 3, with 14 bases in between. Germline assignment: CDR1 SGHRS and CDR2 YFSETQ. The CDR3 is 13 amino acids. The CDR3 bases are TGCGCCAGCCGGGTGGGGGAGTTCTACGAGCAGTACTTC. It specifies CASRVGEFYEQYF.

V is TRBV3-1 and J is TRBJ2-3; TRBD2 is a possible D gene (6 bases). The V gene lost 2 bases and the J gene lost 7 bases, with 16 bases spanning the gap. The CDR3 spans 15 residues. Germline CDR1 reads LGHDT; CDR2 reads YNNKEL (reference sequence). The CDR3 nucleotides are TGTGCCAGCAGCCAAAGCGGAAGGGAGGCCCATACGCAGTATTTT. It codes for CASSQSGREAHTQYF.